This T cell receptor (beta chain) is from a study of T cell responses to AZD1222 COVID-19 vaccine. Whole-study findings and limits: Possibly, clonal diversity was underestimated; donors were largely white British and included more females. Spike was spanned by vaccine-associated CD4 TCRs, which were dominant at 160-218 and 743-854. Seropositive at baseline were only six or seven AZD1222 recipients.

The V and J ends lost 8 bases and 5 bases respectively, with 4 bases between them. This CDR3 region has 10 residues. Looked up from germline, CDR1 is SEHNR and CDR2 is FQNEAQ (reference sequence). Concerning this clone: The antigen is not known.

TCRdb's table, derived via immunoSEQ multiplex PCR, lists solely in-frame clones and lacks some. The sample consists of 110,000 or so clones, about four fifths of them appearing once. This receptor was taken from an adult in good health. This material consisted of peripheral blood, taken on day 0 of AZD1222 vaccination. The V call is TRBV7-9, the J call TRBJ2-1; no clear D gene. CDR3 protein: CASGDNEQFF. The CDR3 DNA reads TGTGCCAGCGGAGACAATGAGCAGTTCTTC.